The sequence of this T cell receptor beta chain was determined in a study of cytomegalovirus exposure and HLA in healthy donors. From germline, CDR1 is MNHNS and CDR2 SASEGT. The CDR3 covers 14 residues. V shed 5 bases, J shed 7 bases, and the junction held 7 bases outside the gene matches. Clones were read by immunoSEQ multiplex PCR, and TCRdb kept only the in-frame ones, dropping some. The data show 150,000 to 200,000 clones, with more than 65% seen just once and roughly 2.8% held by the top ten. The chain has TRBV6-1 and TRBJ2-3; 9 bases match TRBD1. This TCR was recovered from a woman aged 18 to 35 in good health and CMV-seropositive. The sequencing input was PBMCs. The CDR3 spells CASSRDRVANTQYF. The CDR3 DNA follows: TGTGCCAGCAGTCGGGACAGGGTTGCGAATACGCAGTATTTT.